This is a list of T cell receptor beta chains from one sample in a study of OX40 agonist ivuxolimab in advanced cancers. The protocol was immunoSEQ multiplex PCR, while the TCRdb copy is restricted to in-frame clones and leaves out a portion. The data show 55,000 to 60,000 clones, about 87% seen once. The sample in question was CD4+ or CD8+ T cells sorted from blood, obtained in a trial of the OX40 agonist ivuxolimab. Receptors originate from an adult with an advanced solid tumor such as melanoma, head and neck, liver or kidney cancer. CDR3s include the opening cysteine and the closing phenylalanine or tryptophan. D genes are given only for firm matches. Size values are once, few and many counts, or a class for expanded clones, and some rows have none.

J gene	V gene	D gene	clone size	CDR3 protein	CDR3 DNA
TRBJ2-1	TRBV18	TRBD2	NA	CASSPFTSGNNEQFF	TGTGCCAGCTCACCATTCACTAGCGGGAACAATGAGCAGTTCTTC
TRBJ1-2	TRBV2	NA	few	CASSEQIMGGWGYTF	TGTGCCAGCAGTGAACAGATCATGGGCGGCTGGGGCTACACCTTC
TRBJ2-3	TRBV5-1	NA	NA	CASSHAAGTDTQYF	TGCGCCAGCAGCCACGCAGCCGGCACAGATACGCAGTATTTT
TRBJ2-2	TRBV2	NA	NA	CASSFRGGTGELFF	TGTGCCAGCAGTTTCCGGGGCGGGACCGGGGAGCTGTTTTTT
TRBJ1-1	TRBV4-1	NA	once	CASSQVSESTEAFF	TGCGCCAGCAGCCAAGTTTCCGAGTCCACTGAAGCTTTCTTT
TRBJ2-5	TRBV10-3	TRBD2	NA	CAISKGTSGRAETQYF	TGTGCCATCAGTAAGGGGACTAGCGGGAGGGCAGAGACCCAGTACTTC
TRBJ2-7	TRBV11-2	NA	NA	CASSKESEQYF	TGTGCCAGCAGCAAAGAGAGTGAGCAGTACTTC
TRBJ1-2	TRBV28	NA	NA	CASSESYGYTF	TGTGCCAGCAGTGAGAGCTATGGCTACACCTTC
TRBJ2-7	TRBV5-6	NA	NA	CASSLGQPNYEQYF	TGTGCCAGCAGCTTGGGACAGCCAAACTACGAGCAGTACTTC
TRBJ2-1	TRBV5-1	NA	NA	CASSFQGSNEQFF	TGCGCCAGCAGCTTCCAGGGGTCCAATGAGCAGTTCTTC
TRBJ1-3	TRBV9	NA	NA	CASSVEGFPLGNTIYF	TGTGCCAGCAGCGTAGAAGGATTCCCCCTCGGAAACACCATATATTTT
TRBJ2-4	TRBV14	NA	NA	CASSQGSLRQYF	TGTGCCAGCAGCCAAGGGTCTTTGCGTCAGTACTTC
TRBJ2-3	TRBV30	NA	NA	CASGPGTQTQYF	TGTGCCTCCGGACCGGGGACTCAGACGCAGTATTTT
TRBJ1-4	TRBV11-1	NA	NA	CASSFDGATNEKLFF	TGTGCCAGCAGCTTCGACGGTGCAACTAATGAAAAACTGTTTTTT
TRBJ2-1	TRBV27	TRBD2	once	CATVNRLAGHDNEQFF	TGTGCCACCGTCAACAGACTAGCGGGACATGACAATGAGCAGTTCTTC
TRBJ1-2	TRBV5-1	NA	NA	CASSTTADYGYTF	TGCGCCAGCAGCACGACAGCGGATTATGGCTACACCTTC
TRBJ2-3	TRBV30	NA	NA	CAWEPWTRGADTQYF	TGTGCCTGGGAGCCGTGGACTAGGGGGGCAGATACGCAGTATTTT
TRBJ1-2	TRBV2	NA	NA	CASTPVNYGYTF	TGTGCCAGCACCCCGGTTAACTATGGCTACACCTTC
TRBJ1-1	TRBV29-1	TRBD1	NA	CSVTGVGTEAFF	TGCAGCGTCACAGGGGTTGGCACTGAAGCTTTCTTT
TRBJ1-5	TRBV10-1	NA	NA	CASSESSYYSNQPQHF	TGCGCCAGCAGTGAGTCGAGCTACTATAGCAATCAGCCCCAGCATTTT
TRBJ2-1	TRBV7-3	TRBD1	NA	CASSPGQTYNEQFF	TGTGCCAGCAGCCCGGGACAGACTTACAATGAGCAGTTCTTC
TRBJ2-3	TRBV21-1	NA	once	CASSHRTGVTDTQYF	TGTGCCAGCAGCCACCGGACAGGGGTTACAGATACGCAGTATTTT
TRBJ2-3	TRBV11-1	TRBD2	NA	CASSFSGSTDTQYF	TGTGCCAGCAGCTTCAGCGGGAGTACAGATACGCAGTATTTT
TRBJ2-7	TRBV6-5	TRBD2	NA	CASSSLAGPRDEQYF	TGTGCCAGCAGCTCACTAGCGGGGCCCCGGGACGAGCAGTACTTC
TRBJ1-2	TRBV28	NA	NA	CASSSSAKHARGYTF	TGTGCCAGCAGTTCCTCAGCCAAGCACGCACGCGGCTACACCTTC
TRBJ2-6	TRBV28	NA	NA	CASTGGSGANVLTF	TGTGCCAGCACCGGGGGCTCTGGGGCCAACGTCCTGACTTTC
TRBJ2-1	TRBV6-6	NA	NA	CASSRETSYNEQFF	TGTGCCAGCAGTCGCGAGACTAGCTACAATGAGCAGTTCTTC
TRBJ2-3	TRBV29-1	NA	NA	CSVEGGSPDTQYF	TGCAGCGTTGAAGGCGGGTCGCCAGATACGCAGTATTTT
TRBJ2-5	TRBV6-5	NA	NA	CASSYDTWGEETQYF	TGTGCCAGCAGTTACGACACTTGGGGGGAGGAGACCCAGTACTTC
TRBJ2-5	TRBV7-9	NA	once	CASSANRETQYF	TGTGCCAGCAGCGCAAATAGAGAGACCCAGTACTTC
TRBJ1-1	TRBV30	TRBD1	NA	CAWSRAVARGGQGNTEAFF	TGTGCCTGGAGCCGCGCCGTTGCGAGGGGGGGACAGGGTAACACTGAAGCTTTCTTT
TRBJ1-5	TRBV25-1	NA	NA	CASSDPPPEQPQHF	TGTGCCAGCAGTGACCCGCCCCCGGAGCAGCCCCAGCATTTT